The text below deals with one TCR beta chain. Its antigen is undetermined. This specimen belongs to a study of cytomegalovirus exposure and HLA in healthy donors. Notes on the study in general: When a later analysis compared HLA-associated TCR beta chains with equally common others, the HLA-associated chains turned out to be more clonally expanded and to have lower generation probabilities.

CDR1 and CDR2 from the germline V gene are LNHNV and YYDKDF (reference sequence). V trimming: 5 bases; J trimming: 7 bases; junction bases outside the gene matches: 13. The length of the CDR3 is 16 residues. PCR amplification relied on 60 Vbeta primers (plus 13 Jbeta primers). The protocol was immunoSEQ multiplex PCR, while the TCRdb copy is restricted to in-frame clones and leaves out a portion. The sample gives some 180,000 clones, around 83% of which show up once; 2% to 3% is in the top ten. The rearrangement uses TRBV15 and TRBJ1-5; 8 bases align to TRBD1. The TCR sequence derives from a young man in good health and CMV-seropositive. The sequenced sample consisted of PBMCs. CDR3 sequence reads: CATSPRMDRVEQPQHF. The CDR3 coding sequence is TGTGCCACCAGCCCGCGGATGGACAGGGTGGAACAGCCCCAGCATTTT.